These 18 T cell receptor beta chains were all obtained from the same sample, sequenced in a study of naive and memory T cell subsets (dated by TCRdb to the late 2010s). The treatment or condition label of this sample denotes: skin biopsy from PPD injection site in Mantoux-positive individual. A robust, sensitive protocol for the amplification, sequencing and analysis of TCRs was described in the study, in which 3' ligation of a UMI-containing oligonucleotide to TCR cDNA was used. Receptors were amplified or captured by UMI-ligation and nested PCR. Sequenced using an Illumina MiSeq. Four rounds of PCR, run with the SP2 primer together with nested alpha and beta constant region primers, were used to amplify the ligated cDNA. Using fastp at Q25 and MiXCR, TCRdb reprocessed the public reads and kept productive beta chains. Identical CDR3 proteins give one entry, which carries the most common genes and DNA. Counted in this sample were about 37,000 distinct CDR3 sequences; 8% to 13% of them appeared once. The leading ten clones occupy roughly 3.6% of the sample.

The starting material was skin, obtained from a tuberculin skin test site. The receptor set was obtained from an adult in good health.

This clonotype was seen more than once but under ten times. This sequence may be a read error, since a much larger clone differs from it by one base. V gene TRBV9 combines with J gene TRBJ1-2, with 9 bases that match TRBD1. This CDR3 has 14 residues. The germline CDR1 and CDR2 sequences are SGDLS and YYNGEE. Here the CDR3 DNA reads TGTGCCAGCAGTCCCGGGACAGGGATCTATGGCGACACCTTC. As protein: CASSPGTGIYGDTF. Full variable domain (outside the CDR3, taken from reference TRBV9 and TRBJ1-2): DSGVTQTPKHLITATGQRVTLRCSPRSGDLSVYWYQQSLDQGLQFLIQYYNGEERAKGNILERFSAQQFPDLHSELNLSSLELGDSALYFCASSPGTGIYGDTFGSGTRLTVV.

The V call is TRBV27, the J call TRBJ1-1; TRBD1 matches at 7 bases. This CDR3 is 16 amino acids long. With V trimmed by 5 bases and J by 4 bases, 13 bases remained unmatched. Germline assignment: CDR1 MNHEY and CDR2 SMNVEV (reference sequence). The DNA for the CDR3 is TGTGCCAGCAGTCCATTACAGGGGTGGACTACCACTGAAGCTTTCTTT. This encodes CASSPLQGWTTTEAFF.

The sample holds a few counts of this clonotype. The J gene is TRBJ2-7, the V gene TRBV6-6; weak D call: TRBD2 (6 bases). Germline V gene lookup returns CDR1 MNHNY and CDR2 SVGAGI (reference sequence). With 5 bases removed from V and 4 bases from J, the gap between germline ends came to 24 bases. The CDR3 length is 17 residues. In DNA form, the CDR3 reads TGTGCCAGCAGTGGCGGTGGGGAGGTTGGGATCGTATACGAGCAGTACTTC. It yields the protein CASSGGGEVGIVYEQYF.

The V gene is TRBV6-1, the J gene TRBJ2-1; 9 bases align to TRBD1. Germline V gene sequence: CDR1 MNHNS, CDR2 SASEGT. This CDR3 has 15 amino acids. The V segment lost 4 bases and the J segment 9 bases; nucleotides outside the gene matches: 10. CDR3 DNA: TGTGCCAGCAGTGTAGACGGGACAGGGAAAGGTGAGCAGTTCTTC. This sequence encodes CASSVDGTGKGEQFF.

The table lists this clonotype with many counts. DNA for the CDR3: TGCGCCAGCAGCTCCACAGATACGCAGTATTTT. Protein sequence: CASSSTDTQYF. This chain joins TRBV5-1 and TRBJ2-3; D is unresolved. The germline V gene has CDR1 SGHRS and CDR2 YFSETQ. V lost 3 bases, J lost 2 bases, and 1 base lay in between. This CDR3 region has 11 residues. Combining the CDR3 with reference TRBV5-1 and TRBJ2-3 gives the whole variable domain KAGVTQTPRYLIKTRGQQVTLSCSPISGHRSVSWYQQTPGQGLQFLFEYFSETQRNKGNFPGRFSGRQFSNSRSEMNVSTLELGDSALYLCASSSTDTQYFGPGTRLTVL.

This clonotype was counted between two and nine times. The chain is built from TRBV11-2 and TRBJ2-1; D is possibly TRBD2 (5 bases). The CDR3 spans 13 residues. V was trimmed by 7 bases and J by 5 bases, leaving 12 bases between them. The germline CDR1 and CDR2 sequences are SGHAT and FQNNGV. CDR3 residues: CASTRSGNNEQFF. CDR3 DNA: TGTGCCAGCACCCGGTCGGGGAACAATGAGCAGTTCTTC.

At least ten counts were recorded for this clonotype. Written as DNA, the CDR3 is TGCAGTGCTAGAGCCCCGGGACAGGGCGGACGCTACGAGCAGTACTTC. It codes for CSARAPGQGGRYEQYF. The chain has TRBV20-1 and TRBJ2-7; 9 bases map to TRBD1. There are 16 residues in the CDR3. Trimming at V came to 1 base and at J to 3 bases, leaving 10 bases not matched to a gene. Looked up from germline, CDR1 is DFQATT and CDR2 is SNEGSKA (reference sequence).

Here the CDR3 reads CASSLPDRSEAFF. The CDR3 DNA sequence: TGTGCCAGCAGCCTTCCGGACAGGTCTGAAGCTTTCTTT. The gene calls are TRBV11-3 and TRBJ1-1; the match to TRBD1 covers 7 bases. In germline, CDR1 is SGHNT, CDR2 YENEEA. V shed 5 bases and J 6 bases; nucleotides not matched to a gene: 6. The CDR3 consists of 13 residues.

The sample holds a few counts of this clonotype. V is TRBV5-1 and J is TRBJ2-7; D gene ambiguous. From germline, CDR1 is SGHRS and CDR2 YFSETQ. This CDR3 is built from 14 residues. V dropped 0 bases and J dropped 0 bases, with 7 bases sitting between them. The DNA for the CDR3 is TGCGCCAGCAGCTTGGACAGTCTCTCCTACGAGCAGTACTTC. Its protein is CASSLDSLSYEQYF.

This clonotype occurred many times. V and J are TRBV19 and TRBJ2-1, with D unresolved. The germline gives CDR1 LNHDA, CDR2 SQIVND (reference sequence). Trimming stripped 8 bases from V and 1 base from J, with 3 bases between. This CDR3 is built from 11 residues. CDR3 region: CASHSYNEQFF. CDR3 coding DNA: TGTGCCAGTCATTCCTACAATGAGCAGTTCTTC.

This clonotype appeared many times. CDR3 sequence (DNA): TGTGCCAGCGGCCCGCGAGGTTCACCCCTCCACTTT. Residues: CASGPRGSPLHF. V and J are TRBV28 and TRBJ1-6; D remains unclear. The germline gives CDR1 MDHEN, CDR2 SYDVKM. V gave up 8 bases and J gave up 9 bases, with 11 bases separating them. This CDR3 region has 12 residues.

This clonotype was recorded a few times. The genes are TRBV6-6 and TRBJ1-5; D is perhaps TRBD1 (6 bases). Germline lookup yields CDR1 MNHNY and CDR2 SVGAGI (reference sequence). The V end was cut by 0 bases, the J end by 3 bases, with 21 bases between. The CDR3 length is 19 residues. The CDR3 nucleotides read TGTGCCAGCAGTTACTCCCGAACTGGCAACAACAGGGCCAATCAGCCCCAGCATTTT. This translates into CASSYSRTGNNRANQPQHF.

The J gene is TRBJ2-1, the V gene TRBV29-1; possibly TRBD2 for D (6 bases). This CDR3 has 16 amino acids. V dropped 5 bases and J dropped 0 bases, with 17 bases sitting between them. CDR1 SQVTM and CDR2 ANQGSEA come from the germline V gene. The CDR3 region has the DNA TGCAGCGTTCACGGGAGCCCCTCAAGCTCCTACAATGAGCAGTTCTTC. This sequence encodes CSVHGSPSSSYNEQFF.

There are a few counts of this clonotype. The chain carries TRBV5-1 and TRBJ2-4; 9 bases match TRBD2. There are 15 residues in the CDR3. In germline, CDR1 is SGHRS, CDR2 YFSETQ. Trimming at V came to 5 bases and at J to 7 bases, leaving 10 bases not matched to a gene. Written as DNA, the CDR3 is TGCGCCAGCAGATATAATAGCGGGAGAGGGAACATTCAGTACTTC. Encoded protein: CASRYNSGRGNIQYF.

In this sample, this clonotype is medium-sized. The CDR3 spells CSASANLAGGRTDTQYF. For the CDR3, the DNA is TGCAGTGCTAGCGCCAATTTAGCGGGGGGTAGGACAGATACGCAGTATTTT. This rearrangement joins TRBV20-1 to TRBJ2-3, with 10 bases matching TRBD2. V was pared by 3 bases and J by 3 bases, with 12 bases of the junction left unmatched. Germline loops: CDR1 DFQATT, CDR2 SNEGSKA (reference sequence). The CDR3 has 17 residues.

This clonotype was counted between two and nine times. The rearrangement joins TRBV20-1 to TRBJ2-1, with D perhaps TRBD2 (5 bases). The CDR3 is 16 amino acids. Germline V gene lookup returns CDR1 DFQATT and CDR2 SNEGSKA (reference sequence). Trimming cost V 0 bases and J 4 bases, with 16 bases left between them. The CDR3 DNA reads TGCAGTGCTAGAGATCTATCGACTATAAGGTACAATGAGCAGTTCTTC. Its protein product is CSARDLSTIRYNEQFF.

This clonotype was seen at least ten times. The CDR3 nucleotides are TGCGCCAGCAGGGTCAGAGGGGTCGGCAACAATGAGCAGTTCTTC. Its translation: CASRVRGVGNNEQFF. The chain couples TRBV10-2 to TRBJ2-1, with D perhaps being TRBD1 or TRBD2 (5 bases each). CDR1 is WSHSY, CDR2 SAAADI, per germline. The germline V and J ends were trimmed by 6 bases and 5 bases, with 17 bases remaining between them. The CDR3 has 15 residues.

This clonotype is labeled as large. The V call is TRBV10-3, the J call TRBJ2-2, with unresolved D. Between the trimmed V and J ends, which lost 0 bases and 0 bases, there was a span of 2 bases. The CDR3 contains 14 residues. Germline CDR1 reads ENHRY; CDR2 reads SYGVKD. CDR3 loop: CAISESSNTGELFF. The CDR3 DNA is TGTGCCATCAGTGAGTCTTCGAACACCGGGGAGCTGTTTTTT.